A single sample gave rise to the 3 T cell receptor beta chains below, sequenced in a study of vaccination and CD4 T cells after COVID-19. Sequence data for DNA of cultured CD4+ T cells were generated by the Oncomine TCR Beta short-read assay. Via MiXCR, TCRdb re-called the PCR reads, giving one row per CDR3 protein. The sample consists of 15,000 to 25,000 distinct CDR3 sequences, just over 55% of them appearing once. Specified treatment: roughly 10-day PBMC culture with coronavirus spike peptide pools or control peptides (ViraFEST assay). These receptors have no identified antigens. The specimen sequenced was CD4+ T cells from blood, cultured in vitro. The receptors originated from a human donor who had recovered from COVID-19.

The chain employs TRBV27 and TRBJ1-3; TRBD1 agrees at 10 bases. CDR3 size: 13 residues. V was clipped by 6 bases and J by 7 bases; unmatched bases: 3. The germline V gene encodes CDR1 MNHEY and CDR2 SMNVEV (reference sequence). The CDR3: CASSLGQGNTIYF. CDR3 sequence (DNA): TGTGCCAGCAGCCTGGGACAGGGGAACACCATATATTTT.

The gene calls are TRBV14 and TRBJ2-5; 7 nucleotides align to TRBD1. The CDR3 spans 14 residues. Looked up from germline, CDR1 is SGHDN and CDR2 is FVKESK. V was pared by 4 bases and J by 2 bases, with 4 bases of the junction left unmatched. The CDR3 loop reads CASSPGTVQETQYF. In nucleotides, the CDR3 is TGTGCCAGCAGCCCAGGGACAGTACAAGAGACCCAGTACTTC.

This clonotype has only a few counts. The CDR3 nucleotides read TGTGCCACCAGCAGAGATCAGGGGGGGGAGCTGTTTTTT. This sequence encodes CATSRDQGGELFF. The chain is built from TRBV15 and TRBJ2-2; weak D call: TRBD1 (6 bases). Germline V lookup: CDR1 LNHNV, CDR2 YYDKDF (reference sequence). Trimming left V 0 bases short and J 8 bases short, with 7 bases between. The CDR3 covers 13 residues.